Below are 29 T cell receptor beta chains sequenced from a single sample in a study of blood T cell repertoires in COVID-19. Measured with immunoSEQ multiplex PCR; TCRdb has only the in-frame clones, and not every one. The sample carries 250,000 to 300,000 clones, roughly 80% recorded once. The sequenced sample was PBMCs or T cells enriched from blood (not recorded which). Receptor source: a young man with acute COVID-19.

This chain uses TRBV21-1 with TRBJ2-7; TRBD2 is taken as the D call from the table, unchecked against the DNA. TRBV21-1 is deemed a pseudogene. This CDR3 spans 17 amino acids. The CDR3 reads CASSSGTSGRSNYEQYV. The CDR3 DNA reads TGTGCCAGCAGCTCAGGGACTAGCGGGAGATCTAACTACGAGCAGTACGTC.

The chain has TRBV19 and TRBJ1-2; no reliable D call. Germline assignment: CDR1 LNHDA and CDR2 SQIVND (reference sequence). This CDR3 has 17 amino acids. V lost 11 bases and J 0 bases, leaving 25 bases between the germline ends. CDR3 nucleotide sequence: TGTGCCTCCCTCCCAGCCGGCGGCAAGACTACTAACTATGGCTACACCTTC. Translating gives CASLPAGGKTTNYGYTF.

The chain employs TRBV6-5 and TRBJ1-3; D is unclear. The CDR3 is 14 residues long. The V gene lost 2 bases and the J gene lost 2 bases, with 7 bases spanning the gap. The germline CDR1 and CDR2 sequences are MNHEY and SVGAGI. Here the CDR3 DNA reads TGTGCCAGCAGTTACGGAGGAGCTGGAAACACCATATATTTT. Its protein product is CASSYGGAGNTIYF.

The rearrangement links TRBV5-1 to TRBJ2-2; 8 bases match TRBD2. The CDR3 runs 18 residues. V was clipped by 3 bases and J by 6 bases; unmatched bases: 16. Germline V lookup: CDR1 SGHRS, CDR2 YFSETQ. CDR3 DNA: TGCGCCAGCAGCTCAACCCGGGCCGGGGGGGGCCGATCCGGGGAGCTGTTTTTT. Protein: CASSSTRAGGGRSGELFF. Drawing the rest from reference TRBV5-1 and TRBJ2-2, the complete variable domain is KAGVTQTPRYLIKTRGQQVTLSCSPISGHRSVSWYQQTPGQGLQFLFEYFSETQRNKGNFPGRFSGRQFSNSRSEMNVSTLELGDSALYLCASSSTRAGGGRSGELFFGEGSRLTVL.

The J gene is TRBJ1-3, the V gene TRBV7-6; 7 nucleotides align to TRBD1. The J segment lost 0 bases and the V segment lost 3 bases, leaving 5 bases of the junction unmatched. Germline V gene sequence: CDR1 SGHVS, CDR2 FNYEAQ. The length of the CDR3 is 16 residues. This CDR3 reads CASSLTGTDSGNTIYF. DNA of the CDR3: TGTGCCAGCAGCTTGACCGGGACAGACTCTGGAAACACCATATATTTT.

The chain combines TRBV28 with TRBJ1-5, with no clear D. The CDR3 has 12 amino acids. V lost 8 bases to trimming and J lost 0 bases, with 5 bases between them. From germline, CDR1 is MDHEN and CDR2 SYDVKM. As DNA, the CDR3 is TGTGCCAGCCGGGTTAGCAATCAGCCCCAGCATTTT. Translated: CASRVSNQPQHF.

The chain carries TRBV12-3 or TRBV12-4 and TRBJ1-1; 9 bases are a match to TRBD1. The CDR3 extends over 13 amino acids. The V gene end was trimmed by 6 bases and the J gene end by 6 bases; junction bases not matched to a gene: 5. The CDR3: CASRGQGSAEAFF. CDR3 nucleotide sequence: TGTGCCAGCAGGGGACAGGGTAGCGCTGAAGCTTTCTTT.

The chain's CDR3 is CASSSPFRAMNTEAFF. The DNA of the CDR3 is TGTGCCAGCAGCTCCCCCTTCAGGGCCATGAACACTGAAGCTTTCTTT. This chain joins TRBV7-2 and TRBJ1-1; a possible D gene is TRBD1 (5 bases). The V end lost 4 bases, the J end lost 0 bases, and 15 bases lay between the germline ends. The CDR3 is 16 amino acids. From germline, CDR1 is SGHTA and CDR2 FQGNSA. The full variable domain, in which reference TRBV7-2 and TRBJ1-1 provide the parts outside the CDR3, is GAGVSQSPSNKVTEKGKDVELRCDPISGHTALYWYRQSLGQGLEFLIYFQGNSAPDKSGLPSDRFSAERTGGSVSTLTIQRTQQEDSAVYLCASSSPFRAMNTEAFFGQGTRLTVV.

V gene TRBV7-9 combines with J gene TRBJ1-6; D remains ambiguous. The germline CDR1 and CDR2 sequences are SEHNR and FQNEAQ (reference sequence). CDR3 length: 15 amino acids. V shed 5 bases and J shed 6 bases, with 14 bases lying between them. The CDR3 region has the DNA TGTGCCAGCAGCCCCCCTGGAAGAGGTAATTCACCCCTCCACTTT. Its translation is CASSPPGRGNSPLHF.

This chain connects TRBV28 to TRBJ2-2; D remains unclear. Per the germline V gene, CDR1 is MDHEN and CDR2 is SYDVKM. With 5 bases removed from V and 3 bases from J, the gap between germline ends came to 13 bases. The length of the CDR3 is 15 residues. The CDR3 DNA is TGTGCCAGCAGTCCAACCCTTAGATACACCGGGGAGCTGTTTTTT. Translation: CASSPTLRYTGELFF.

V is TRBV7-2 and J is TRBJ1-5; D unclear. The germline V gene has CDR1 SGHTA and CDR2 FQGNSA. With 5 bases removed from V and 3 bases from J, the gap between germline ends came to 8 bases. The CDR3 loop spans 13 amino acids. The CDR3 is CASSQQNNQPQHF. The CDR3 DNA is TGTGCCAGCAGCCAACAGAACAATCAGCCCCAGCATTTT.

The genes are TRBV29-1 and TRBJ2-1, with TRBD2 identical over 8 bases. Unmatched junction bases numbered 3, after V lost 4 bases and J lost 10 bases. The CDR3 covers 11 residues. Germline lookup yields CDR1 SQVTM and CDR2 ANQGSEA. CDR3 in amino acids: CSVGASGEQFF. CDR3 bases: TGCAGCGTTGGCGCTAGCGGGGAGCAGTTCTTC.

This chain joins TRBV6-5 and TRBJ1-2, with TRBD1 matching 7 bases. Germline values: CDR1 MNHEY, CDR2 SVGAGI. CDR3 size: 14 residues. Losses at the gene ends were 6 bases for V and 8 bases for J; bases not matched to a gene: 12. The CDR3 is CASSQRGQSKGYTF. CDR3 in DNA: TGTGCCAGCAGCCAACGGGGACAGTCGAAAGGCTACACCTTC.

The sample holds one count of this clone. The V call is TRBV10-2, the J call TRBJ2-7, with 7 positions matching TRBD2. The CDR3 covers 15 residues. Germline CDR1 WSHSY, CDR2 SAAADI. V gave up 3 bases and J gave up 6 bases; unmatched junction bases: 11. The CDR3 sequence is CASSDWTSGSREQYV. In nucleotides, the CDR3 is TGCGCCAGCAGTGATTGGACTAGTGGGTCTCGCGAGCAGTACGTC.

This clone was recorded only once. The CDR3 DNA reads TGTGCCAGCAGCTTTACGGGGGCCTACGAGCAGTACGTC. Protein product: CASSFTGAYEQYV. V and J are TRBV11-2 and TRBJ2-7; D is possibly TRBD2 (6 bases). Deletions cut 3 bases from V and 2 bases from J, with 8 bases between. Per germline, CDR1 SGHAT and CDR2 FQNNGV. There are 13 residues in the CDR3.

As regards this clone: The junction does not match germline at one end; this may be a read error. The chain carries TRBV5-1 and TRBJ2-1; the D gene is possibly TRBD2 (6 bases). The V gene's germline CDR1 is SGHRS and CDR2 YFSETQ. The CDR3 loop spans 16 amino acids. The CDR3 protein is CASSQDGLPPYNEQFF. The CDR3 DNA sequence: TGTGCCAGCAGCCAGGACGGACTACCTCCCTACAATGAGCAGTTCTTC.

This clone was detected once. The chain recombines TRBV5-8 with TRBJ2-1, with 7 bases lining up with TRBD1. The CDR3 covers 13 residues. The germline CDR1 and CDR2 sequences are SGHTS and YDEGEE. Unmatched junction bases numbered 8, after V lost 9 bases and J lost 5 bases. CDR3 sequence (DNA): TGTGCCATCTACAGGGGAGAGAACAATGAGCAGTTCTTC. This gives the protein CAIYRGENNEQFF.

The genes are TRBV20-1 and TRBJ2-1, with D perhaps TRBD2 (5 bases). The CDR3 length is 16 residues. V was trimmed by 3 bases and J by 0 bases, leaving 15 bases between them. Germline assignment: CDR1 DFQATT and CDR2 SNEGSKA (reference sequence). The CDR3 DNA sequence: TGCAGTGCTAGTACTGTAGCGCCGAGCTCCTACAATGAGCAGTTCTTC. It encodes CSASTVAPSSYNEQFF.

The rearrangement uses TRBV5-1 and TRBJ1-4, with 9 positions matching TRBD1. The CDR3 runs to 14 residues. Germline CDR1 is SGHRS and CDR2 is YFSETQ. The V and J ends lost 2 bases and 7 bases, in that order; junction bases with no gene match: 3. The chain's CDR3 is CASSLGTGLEKLFF. The CDR3 DNA is TGCGCCAGCAGCTTAGGGACAGGGCTTGAAAAACTGTTTTTT.

This clone showed up just once. V gene TRBV14 combines with J gene TRBJ1-2; D call uncertain. The CDR3 has 15 amino acids. Germline assignment: CDR1 SGHDN and CDR2 FVKESK. Trimming took off 0 bases at V and 4 bases at J, with 12 bases between the two ends. The CDR3: CASSQEGGSLYGYTF. In DNA form, the CDR3 reads TGTGCCAGCAGCCAAGAGGGAGGGAGCCTCTATGGCTACACCTTC.

The rearrangement joins TRBV6-2 or TRBV6-3 to TRBJ2-7; D not resolved. Germline-derived CDR1 and CDR2 are MNHEY and SVGEGT. The length of the CDR3 is 13 residues. V lost 6 bases to trimming and J lost 3 bases, with 12 bases between them. In DNA form, the CDR3 reads TGTGCCAGCAGCCAGGAGCGCCTCTACGAGCAGTACGTC. Its protein is CASSQERLYEQYV.

V and J are TRBV6-4 and TRBJ2-2; TRBD2 agrees at 9 bases. V dropped 0 bases and J dropped 4; count of bases not matched to a gene: 0. The CDR3 sequence is 15 residues long. Germline assignment: CDR1 MRHNA and CDR2 SNTAGT. CDR3 in DNA: TGTGCCAGCAGTGACTCTAGCGGGGGCACCGGGGAGCTGTTTTTT. Its protein is CASSDSSGGTGELFF.

The CDR3 loop is CASSNLGGGRDGELFF. CDR3 sequence (DNA): TGTGCCAGCAGTAACCTAGGCGGAGGAAGGGACGGGGAGCTGTTTTTT. This chain uses TRBV25-1 with TRBJ2-2; tentatively, D is TRBD2 (5 bases). Trimming removed 5 bases from V and 7 bases from J, with 20 bases in between. The CDR3 contains 16 residues. Germline CDR1 reads MGHDK; CDR2 reads SYGVNS. Supplemented by reference TRBV25-1 and TRBJ2-2, the full variable domain reads EADIYQTPRYLVIGTGKKITLECSQTMGHDKMYWYQQDPGMELHLIHYSYGVNSTEKGDLSSESTVSRIRTEHFPLTLESARPSHTSQYLCASSNLGGGRDGELFFGEGSRLTVL.

This clone was detected only a few times. The genes are TRBV24-1 and TRBJ1-5; TRBD1 matches at 8 bases. Trimming removed 9 bases from V and 7 bases from J; junction bases left unmatched: 10. CDR3 size: 14 residues. Germline CDR1 is KGHDR and CDR2 is SFDVKD. This CDR3 reads CATGSGGVGQPQHF. CDR3 coding DNA: TGTGCCACCGGCTCAGGGGGCGTCGGCCAGCCCCAGCATTTT.

The V call is TRBV21-1, the J call TRBJ2-7; TRBD1 is the table's D call, not checked against the DNA. TRBV21-1 is a known pseudogene. This CDR3 has 14 residues. Written as DNA, the CDR3 is TGTGCCAGCAGCGCCCGTGCAGGGGCCAACGAGCAGTACGTC. It is translated as CASSARAGANEQYV.

V and J are TRBV2 and TRBJ1-2; possibly TRBD1 for D (5 bases). The CDR3 has 14 amino acids. Germline values: CDR1 SNHLY, CDR2 FYNNEI. Trimming left V 8 bases short and J 3 bases short, with 16 bases between. The CDR3 DNA reads as TGTGCCAGCTGCCTCGGGGGGACGGACTATGGCTACACCTTC. Its translation is CASCLGGTDYGYTF. The full variable domain, rest sourced from reference TRBV2 and TRBJ1-2, is EPEVTQTPSHQVTQMGQEVILRCVPISNHLYFYWYRQILGQKVEFLVSFYNNEISEKSEIFDDQFSVERPDGSNFTLKIRSTKLEDSAMYFCASCLGGTDYGYTFGSGTRLTVV.

The rearrangement joins TRBV7-3 to TRBJ2-1; possibly TRBD2 for D (6 bases). The CDR3 length is 15 residues. CDR1 is SGHTA, CDR2 FQGTGA, per germline. V was shortened by 2 bases and J by 5 bases, with 13 bases between the two germline ends. Written as DNA, the CDR3 is TGTGCCAGCAGCTTACGGCGGGAAGGCCACAATGAGCAGTTCTTC. Its protein product is CASSLRREGHNEQFF. The full variable domain, its missing parts supplied by reference TRBV7-3 and TRBJ2-1, is GAGVSQTPSNKVTEKGKYVELRCDPISGHTALYWYRQSLGQGPEFLIYFQGTGAADDSGLPNDRFFAVRPEGSVSTLKIQRTERGDSAVYLCASSLRREGHNEQFFGPGTRLTVL.

The rearrangement links TRBV18 to TRBJ1-2; tentative D call: TRBD1 (5 bases). The CDR3 length is 13 residues. CDR1 and CDR2 (germline): KGHSH, LQKENI. V gave up 5 bases and J gave up 6 bases, with 13 bases separating them. The CDR3 DNA is TGTGCCAGCTCAGAAACGGGGGTAGATGGCTACACCTTC. It yields the protein CASSETGVDGYTF.

About this clone: A junction boundary mismatches the germline segment, possibly from a read error. The gene calls are TRBV5-1 and TRBJ2-3, with no clear D. Germline V gives CDR1 SGHRS, CDR2 YFSETQ. The CDR3 covers 14 residues. The CDR3 nucleotides are TGTGCCAGCAGCTTGAGATCGGGCACAGATACGCAGTATTTT. Amino acids: CASSLRSGTDTQYF.